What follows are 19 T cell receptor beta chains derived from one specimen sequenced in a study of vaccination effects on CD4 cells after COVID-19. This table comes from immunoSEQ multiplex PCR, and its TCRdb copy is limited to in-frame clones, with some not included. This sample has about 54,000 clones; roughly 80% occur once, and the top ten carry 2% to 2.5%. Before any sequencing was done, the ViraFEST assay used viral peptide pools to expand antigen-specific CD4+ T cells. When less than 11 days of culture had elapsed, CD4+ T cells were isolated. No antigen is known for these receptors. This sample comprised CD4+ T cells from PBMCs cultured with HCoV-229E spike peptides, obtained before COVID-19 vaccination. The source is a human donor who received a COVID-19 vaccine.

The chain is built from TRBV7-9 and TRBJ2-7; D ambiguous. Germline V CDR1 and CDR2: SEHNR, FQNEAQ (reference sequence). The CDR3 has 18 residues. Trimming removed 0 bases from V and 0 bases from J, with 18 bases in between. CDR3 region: CASSLATPTDKSSYEQYV. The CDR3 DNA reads TGTGCCAGCAGCTTAGCTACCCCAACCGATAAAAGCTCCTACGAGCAGTACGTC.

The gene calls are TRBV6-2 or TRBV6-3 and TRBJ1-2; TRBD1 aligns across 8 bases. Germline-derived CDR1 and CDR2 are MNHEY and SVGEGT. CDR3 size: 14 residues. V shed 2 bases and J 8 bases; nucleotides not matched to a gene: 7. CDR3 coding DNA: TGTGCCAGCAGTTACAAGGGGACAGGACGGGGCTACACCTTC. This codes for CASSYKGTGRGYTF.

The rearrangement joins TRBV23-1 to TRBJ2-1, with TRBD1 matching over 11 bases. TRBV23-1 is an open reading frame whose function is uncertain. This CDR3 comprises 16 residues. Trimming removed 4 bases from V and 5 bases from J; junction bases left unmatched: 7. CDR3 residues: CASSPLGTGGDNEQFF. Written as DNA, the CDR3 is TGCGCCAGCAGTCCCCTCGGGACAGGGGGGGACAATGAGCAGTTCTTC.

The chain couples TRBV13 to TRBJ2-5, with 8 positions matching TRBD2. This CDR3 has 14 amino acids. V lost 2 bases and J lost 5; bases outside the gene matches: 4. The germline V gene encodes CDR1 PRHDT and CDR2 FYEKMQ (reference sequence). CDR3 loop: CASSLKTSVETQYF. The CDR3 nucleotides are TGTGCCAGCAGCTTAAAGACTAGCGTTGAGACCCAGTACTTC.

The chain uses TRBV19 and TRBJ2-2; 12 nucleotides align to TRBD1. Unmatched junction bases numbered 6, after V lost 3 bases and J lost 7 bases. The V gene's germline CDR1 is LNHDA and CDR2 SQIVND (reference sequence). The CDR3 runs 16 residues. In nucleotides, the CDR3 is TGTGCCAGTAGTATGACCGGGACAGGGGGCATCGGGGAGCTGTTTTTT. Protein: CASSMTGTGGIGELFF. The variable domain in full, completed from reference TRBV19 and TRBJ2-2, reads DGGITQSPKYLFRKEGQNVTLSCEQNLNHDAMYWYRQDPGQGLRLIYYSQIVNDFQKGDIAEGYSVSREKKESFPLTVTSAQKNPTAFYLCASSMTGTGGIGELFFGEGSRLTVL.

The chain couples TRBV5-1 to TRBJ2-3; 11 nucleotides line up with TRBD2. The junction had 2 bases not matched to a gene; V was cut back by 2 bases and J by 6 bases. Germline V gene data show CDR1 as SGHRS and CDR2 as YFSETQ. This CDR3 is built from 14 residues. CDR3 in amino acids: CASSFSGGEDTQYF. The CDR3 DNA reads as TGCGCCAGCAGCTTTAGCGGGGGGGAGGATACGCAGTATTTT.

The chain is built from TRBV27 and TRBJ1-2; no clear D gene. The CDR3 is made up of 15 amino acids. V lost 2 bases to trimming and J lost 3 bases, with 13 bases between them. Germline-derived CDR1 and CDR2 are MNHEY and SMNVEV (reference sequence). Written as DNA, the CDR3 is TGTGCCAGCAGTTTAGATCACAACAGACACTATGGCTACACCTTC. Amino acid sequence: CASSLDHNRHYGYTF.

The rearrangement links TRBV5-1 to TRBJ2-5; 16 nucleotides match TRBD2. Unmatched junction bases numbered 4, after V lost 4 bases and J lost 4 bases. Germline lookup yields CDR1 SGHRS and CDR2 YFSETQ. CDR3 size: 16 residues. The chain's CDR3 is CASSTGTSGGGETQYF. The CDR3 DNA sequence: TGCGCCAGCAGCACGGGGACTAGCGGGGGGGGAGAGACCCAGTACTTC.

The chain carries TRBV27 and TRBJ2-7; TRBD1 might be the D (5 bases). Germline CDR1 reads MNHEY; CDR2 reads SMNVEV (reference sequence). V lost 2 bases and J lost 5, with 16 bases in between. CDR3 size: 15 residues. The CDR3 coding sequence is TGTGCCAGCAGTTTAATGCCAGGGATTCTCCACGAGCAGTACGTC. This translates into CASSLMPGILHEQYV.

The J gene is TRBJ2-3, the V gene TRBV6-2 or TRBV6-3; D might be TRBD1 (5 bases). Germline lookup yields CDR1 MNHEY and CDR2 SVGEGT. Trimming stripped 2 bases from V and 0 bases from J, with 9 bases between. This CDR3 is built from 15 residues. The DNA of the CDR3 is TGTGCCAGCAGTTACAGGACACCTAGCACAGATACGCAGTATTTT. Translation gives CASSYRTPSTDTQYF.

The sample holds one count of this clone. In DNA, the CDR3 is TGTGCCAGCAGCATTGGGGGGACGGAGACCCAGTACTTC. This translates into CASSIGGTETQYF. The chain joins TRBV21-1 to TRBJ2-5; the D call TRBD2 from the table was never checked on the DNA. TRBV21-1 is tagged as a pseudogene. This CDR3 region has 13 residues.

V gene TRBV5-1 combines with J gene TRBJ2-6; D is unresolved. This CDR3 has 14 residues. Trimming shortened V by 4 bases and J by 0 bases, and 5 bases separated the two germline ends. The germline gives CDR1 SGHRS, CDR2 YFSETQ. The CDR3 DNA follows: TGCGCCAGCAGCCCTGACTCTGGGGCCAACGTCCTGACTTTC. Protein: CASSPDSGANVLTF.

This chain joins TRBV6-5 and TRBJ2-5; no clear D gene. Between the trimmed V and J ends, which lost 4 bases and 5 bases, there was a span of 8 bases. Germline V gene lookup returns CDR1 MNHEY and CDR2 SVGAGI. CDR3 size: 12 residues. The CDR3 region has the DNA TGTGCCAGCAGTTCCGTGGGGGAGACCCAGTACTTC. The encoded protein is CASSSVGETQYF.

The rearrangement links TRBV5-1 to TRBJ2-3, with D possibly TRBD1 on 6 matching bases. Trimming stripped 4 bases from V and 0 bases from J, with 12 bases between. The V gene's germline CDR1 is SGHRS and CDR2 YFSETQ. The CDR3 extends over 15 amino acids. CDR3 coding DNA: TGCGCCAGCAGCAAGGACAGCCCTAGCACAGATACGCAGTATTTT. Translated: CASSKDSPSTDTQYF.

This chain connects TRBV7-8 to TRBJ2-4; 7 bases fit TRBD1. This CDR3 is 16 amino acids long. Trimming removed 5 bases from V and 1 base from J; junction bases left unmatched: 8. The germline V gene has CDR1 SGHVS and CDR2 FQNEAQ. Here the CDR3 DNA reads TGTGCCAGCAGCCCAAGACAGGGTAATGCCAAAAACATTCAGTACTTC. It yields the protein CASSPRQGNAKNIQYF. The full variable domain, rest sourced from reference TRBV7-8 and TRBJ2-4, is GAGVSQSPRYKVAKRGQDVALRCDPISGHVSLFWYQQALGQGPEFLTYFQNEAQLDKSGLPSDRFFAERPEGSVSTLKIQRTQQEDSAVYLCASSPRQGNAKNIQYFGAGTRLSVL.

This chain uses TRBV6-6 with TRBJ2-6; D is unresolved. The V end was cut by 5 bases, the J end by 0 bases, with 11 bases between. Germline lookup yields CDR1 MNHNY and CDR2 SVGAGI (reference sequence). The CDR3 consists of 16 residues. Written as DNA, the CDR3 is TGTGCCAGCAGTACAACGACCGGCTCTGGGGCCAACGTCCTGACTTTC. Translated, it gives CASSTTTGSGANVLTF.

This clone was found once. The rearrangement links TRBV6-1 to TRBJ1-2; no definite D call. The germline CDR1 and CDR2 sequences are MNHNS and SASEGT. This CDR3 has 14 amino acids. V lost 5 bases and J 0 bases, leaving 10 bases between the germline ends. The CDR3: CASSLSTPNYGYTF. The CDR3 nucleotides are TGTGCCAGCAGTCTTTCAACACCTAACTATGGCTACACCTTC.

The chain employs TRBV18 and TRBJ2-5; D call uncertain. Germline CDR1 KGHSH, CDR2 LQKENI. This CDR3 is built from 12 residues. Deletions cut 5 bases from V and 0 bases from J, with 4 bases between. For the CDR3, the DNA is TGTGCCAGCTCAGCGGACCAAGAGACCCAGTACTTC. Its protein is CASSADQETQYF.

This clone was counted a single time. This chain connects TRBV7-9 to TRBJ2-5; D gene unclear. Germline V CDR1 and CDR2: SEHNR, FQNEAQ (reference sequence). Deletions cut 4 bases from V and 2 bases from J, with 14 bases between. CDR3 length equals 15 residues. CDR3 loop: CASSSVDRRQETQYF. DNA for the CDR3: TGTGCCAGCAGCTCGGTTGATAGGAGACAAGAGACCCAGTACTTC. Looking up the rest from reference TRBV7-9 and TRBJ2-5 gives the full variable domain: DTGVSQNPRHKITKRGQNVTFRCDPISEHNRLYWYRQTLGQGPEFLTYFQNEAQLEKSRLLSDRFSAERPKGSFSTLEIQRTEQGDSAMYLCASSSVDRRQETQYFGPGTRLLVL.